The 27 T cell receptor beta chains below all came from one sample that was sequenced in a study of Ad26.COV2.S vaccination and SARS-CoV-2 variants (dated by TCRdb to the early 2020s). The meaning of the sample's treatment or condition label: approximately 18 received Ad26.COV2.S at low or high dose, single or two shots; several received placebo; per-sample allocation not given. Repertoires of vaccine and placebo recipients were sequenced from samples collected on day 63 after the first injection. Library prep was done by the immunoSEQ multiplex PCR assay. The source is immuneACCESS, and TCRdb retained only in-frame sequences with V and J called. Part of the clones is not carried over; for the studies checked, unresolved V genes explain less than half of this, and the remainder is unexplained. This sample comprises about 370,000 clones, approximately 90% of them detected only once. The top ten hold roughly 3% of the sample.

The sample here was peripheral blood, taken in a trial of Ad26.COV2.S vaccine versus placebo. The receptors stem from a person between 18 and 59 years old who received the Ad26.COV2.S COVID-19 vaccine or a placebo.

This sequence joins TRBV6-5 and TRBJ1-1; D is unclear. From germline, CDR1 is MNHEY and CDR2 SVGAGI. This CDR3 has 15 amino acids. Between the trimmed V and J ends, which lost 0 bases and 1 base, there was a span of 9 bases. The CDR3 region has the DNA TGTGCCAGCAGTTACTCGACCGCAGGGAACACTGAAGCTTTCTTT. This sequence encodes CASSYSTAGNTEAFF.

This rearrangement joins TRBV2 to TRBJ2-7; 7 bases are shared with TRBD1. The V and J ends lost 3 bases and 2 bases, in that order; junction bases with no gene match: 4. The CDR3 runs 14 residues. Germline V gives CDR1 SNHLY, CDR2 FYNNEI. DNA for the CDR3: TGTGCCAGCAGTGACTCACAGGGGCCCTACGAGCAGTACTTC. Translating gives CASSDSQGPYEQYF.

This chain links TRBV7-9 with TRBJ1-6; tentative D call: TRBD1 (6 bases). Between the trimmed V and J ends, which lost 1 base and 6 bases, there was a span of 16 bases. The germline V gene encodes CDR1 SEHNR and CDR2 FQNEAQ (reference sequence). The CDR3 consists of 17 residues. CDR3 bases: TGTGCCAGCAGCTTAGGTCCCCGGGGGCGCGGTAATTCACCCCTCCACTTT. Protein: CASSLGPRGRGNSPLHF.

The CDR3 reads CASSLMGYTDTQYF. CDR3 sequence (DNA): TGTGCCAGCAGCTTGATGGGTTACACAGATACGCAGTATTTT. This chain joins TRBV7-2 and TRBJ2-3; unclear D gene. This CDR3 comprises 14 residues. V shed 3 bases and J shed 2 bases, with 9 bases lying between them. CDR1 is SGHTA, CDR2 FQGNSA, per germline.

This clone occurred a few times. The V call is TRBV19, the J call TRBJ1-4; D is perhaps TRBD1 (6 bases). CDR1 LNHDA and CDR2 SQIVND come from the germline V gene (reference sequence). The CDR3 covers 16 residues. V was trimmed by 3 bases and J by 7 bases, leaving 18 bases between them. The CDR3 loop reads CASSMSGATAGEKLFF. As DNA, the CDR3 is TGTGCCAGTAGTATGTCAGGGGCTACCGCCGGTGAAAAACTGTTTTTT.

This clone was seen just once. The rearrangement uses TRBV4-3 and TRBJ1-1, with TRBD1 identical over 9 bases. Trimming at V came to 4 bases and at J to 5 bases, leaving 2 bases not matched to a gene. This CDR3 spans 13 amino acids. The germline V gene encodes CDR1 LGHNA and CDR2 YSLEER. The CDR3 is CASSRTGVTEAFF. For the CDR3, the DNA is TGCGCCAGCAGCCGGACAGGGGTAACTGAAGCTTTCTTT.

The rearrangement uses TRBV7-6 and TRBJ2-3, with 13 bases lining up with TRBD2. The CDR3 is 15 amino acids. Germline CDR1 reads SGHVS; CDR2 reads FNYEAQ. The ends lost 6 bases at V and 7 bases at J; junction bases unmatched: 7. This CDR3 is CASRAGTSGEHTQYF. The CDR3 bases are TGTGCCAGCAGAGCCGGGACTAGCGGGGAGCATACGCAGTATTTT.

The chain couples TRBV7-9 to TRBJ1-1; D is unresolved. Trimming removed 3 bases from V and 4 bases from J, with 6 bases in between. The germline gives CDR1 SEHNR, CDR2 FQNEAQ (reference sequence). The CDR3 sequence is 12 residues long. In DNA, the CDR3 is TGTGCCAGCAGCTTGTTGGGCACTGAAGCTTTCTTT. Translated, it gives CASSLLGTEAFF.

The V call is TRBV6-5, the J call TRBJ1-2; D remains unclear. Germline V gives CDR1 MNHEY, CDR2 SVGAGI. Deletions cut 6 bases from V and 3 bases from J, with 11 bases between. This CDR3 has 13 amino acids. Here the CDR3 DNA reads TGTGCCAGCAGCCCGGACTTCGACTATGGCTACACCTTC. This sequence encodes CASSPDFDYGYTF.

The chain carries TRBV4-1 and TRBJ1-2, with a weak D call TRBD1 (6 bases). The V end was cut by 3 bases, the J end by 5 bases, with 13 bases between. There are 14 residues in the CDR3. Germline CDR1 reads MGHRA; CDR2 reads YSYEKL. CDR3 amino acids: CASSHPGTNYGYTF. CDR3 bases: TGCGCCAGCAGCCATCCCGGGACAAATTATGGCTACACCTTC.

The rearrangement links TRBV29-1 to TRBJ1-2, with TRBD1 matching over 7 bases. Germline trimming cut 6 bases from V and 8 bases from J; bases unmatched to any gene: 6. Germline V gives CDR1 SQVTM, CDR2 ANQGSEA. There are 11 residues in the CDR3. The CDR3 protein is CSVTGEEGYTF. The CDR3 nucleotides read TGCAGCGTCACAGGGGAAGAAGGCTACACCTTC.

The CDR3 sequence is CAWSGEGGWVNEKLFF. DNA of the CDR3: TGTGCCTGGAGTGGGGAAGGGGGTTGGGTTAATGAAAAACTGTTTTTT. This sequence joins TRBV30 and TRBJ1-4; weak D call: TRBD1 (6 bases). This CDR3 comprises 16 residues. V shed 1 base and J shed 4 bases, with 16 bases lying between them. Germline V gene data show CDR1 as GTSNPN and CDR2 as SVGIG (reference sequence).

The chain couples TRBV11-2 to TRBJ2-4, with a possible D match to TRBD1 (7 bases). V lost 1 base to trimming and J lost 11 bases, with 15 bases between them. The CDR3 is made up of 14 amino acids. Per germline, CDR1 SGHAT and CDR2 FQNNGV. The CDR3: CASSLGGRGDFQYF. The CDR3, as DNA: TGTGCCAGCAGCTTAGGTGGCAGGGGGGATTTTCAGTACTTC. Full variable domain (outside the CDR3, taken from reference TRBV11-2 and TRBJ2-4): EAGVAQSPRYKIIEKRQSVAFWCNPISGHATLYWYQQILGQGPKLLIQFQNNGVVDDSQLPKDRFSAERLKGVDSTLKIQPAKLEDSAVYLCASSLGGRGDFQYFGAGTRLSVL.

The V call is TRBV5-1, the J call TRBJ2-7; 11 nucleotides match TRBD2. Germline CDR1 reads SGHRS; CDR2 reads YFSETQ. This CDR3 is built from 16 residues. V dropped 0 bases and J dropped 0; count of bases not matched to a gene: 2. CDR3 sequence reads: CASSLVAGGNSYEQYF. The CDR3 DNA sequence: TGCGCCAGCAGCTTGGTAGCGGGGGGGAACTCCTACGAGCAGTACTTC.

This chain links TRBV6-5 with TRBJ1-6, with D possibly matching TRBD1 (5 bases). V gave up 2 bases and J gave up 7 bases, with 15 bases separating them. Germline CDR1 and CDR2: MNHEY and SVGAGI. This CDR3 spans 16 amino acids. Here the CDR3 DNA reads TGTGCCAGCAGTTACAATCACAGGCTGATCAATTCACCCCTCCACTTT. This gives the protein CASSYNHRLINSPLHF.

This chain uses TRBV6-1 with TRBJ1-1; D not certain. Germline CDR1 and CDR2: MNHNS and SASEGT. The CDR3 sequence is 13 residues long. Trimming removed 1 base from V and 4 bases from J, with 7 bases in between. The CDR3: CASSEDILTEAFF. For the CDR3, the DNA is TGTGCCAGCAGTGAAGATATTCTCACTGAAGCTTTCTTT.

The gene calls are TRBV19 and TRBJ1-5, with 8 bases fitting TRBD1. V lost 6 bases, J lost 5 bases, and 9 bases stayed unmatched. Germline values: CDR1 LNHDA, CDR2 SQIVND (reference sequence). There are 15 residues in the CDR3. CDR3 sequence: CASSMDRESYQPQHF. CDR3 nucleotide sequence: TGTGCCAGTAGCATGGACAGGGAGTCTTATCAGCCCCAGCATTTT.

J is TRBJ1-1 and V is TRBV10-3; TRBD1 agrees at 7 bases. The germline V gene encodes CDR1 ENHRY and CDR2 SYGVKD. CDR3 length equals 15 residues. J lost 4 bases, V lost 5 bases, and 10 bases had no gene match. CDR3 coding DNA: TGTGCCATCAGTCTAACGACCCAGGGGGGCACTGAAGCTTTCTTT. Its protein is CAISLTTQGGTEAFF.

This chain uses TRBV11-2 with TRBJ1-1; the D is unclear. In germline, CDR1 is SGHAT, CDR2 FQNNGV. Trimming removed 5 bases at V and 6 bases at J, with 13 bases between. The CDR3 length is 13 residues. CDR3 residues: CASSPIGSSEAFF. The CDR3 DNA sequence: TGTGCCAGCAGCCCAATCGGGAGTTCTGAAGCTTTCTTT.

CDR3 amino acids: CASIAYTGGLNTEAFF. The DNA of the CDR3 is TGCGCCAGCATCGCTTATACAGGGGGCCTTAACACTGAAGCTTTCTTT. This chain joins TRBV4-1 and TRBJ1-1; 9 bases are shared with TRBD1. Trimming took 7 bases from V and 2 from J; bases not matched to a gene: 11. The CDR3 length is 16 residues. In germline, CDR1 is MGHRA, CDR2 YSYEKL.

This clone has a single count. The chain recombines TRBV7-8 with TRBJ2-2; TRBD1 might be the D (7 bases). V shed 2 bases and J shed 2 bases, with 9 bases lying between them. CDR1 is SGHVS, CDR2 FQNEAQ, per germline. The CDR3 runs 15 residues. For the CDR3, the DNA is TGTGCCAGCAGCTTACAGGGGGGCAACACCGGGGAGCTGTTTTTT. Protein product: CASSLQGGNTGELFF.

The CDR3 nucleotides are TGTGCCAGCAGGCTAGCGCGGCGGGAGACCCAGTACTTC. This gives the protein CASRLARRETQYF. J is TRBJ2-5 and V is TRBV6-5; a possible D gene is TRBD2 (6 bases). Germline V gene sequence: CDR1 MNHEY, CDR2 SVGAGI. V gave up 6 bases and J gave up 5 bases, with 13 bases separating them. The CDR3 consists of 13 residues.

CDR3 in DNA: TGTGCCAGCACCCCGGGGCTCGACTATAGGGAGACCCAGTACTTC. Its protein product is CASTPGLDYRETQYF. The V call is TRBV5-8, the J call TRBJ2-5; tentatively, D is TRBD1 or TRBD2 (5 bases each). CDR3 size: 15 residues. V lost 6 bases to trimming and J lost 5 bases, with 20 bases between them. Germline V gene data show CDR1 as SGHTS and CDR2 as YDEGEE. Filled out from reference TRBV5-8 and TRBJ2-5, the complete variable domain reads EAGVTQSPTHLIKTRGQQATLRCSPISGHTSVYWYQQALGLGLQFLLWYDEGEERNRGNFPPRFSGRQFPNYSSELNVNALELEDSALYLCASTPGLDYRETQYFGPGTRLLVL.

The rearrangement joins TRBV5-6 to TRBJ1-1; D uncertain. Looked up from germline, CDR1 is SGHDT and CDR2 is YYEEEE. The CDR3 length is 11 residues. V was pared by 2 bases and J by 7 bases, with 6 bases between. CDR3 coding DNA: TGTGCCAGCAGCTTTAACGTTGAAGCTTTCTTT. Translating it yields CASSFNVEAFF.

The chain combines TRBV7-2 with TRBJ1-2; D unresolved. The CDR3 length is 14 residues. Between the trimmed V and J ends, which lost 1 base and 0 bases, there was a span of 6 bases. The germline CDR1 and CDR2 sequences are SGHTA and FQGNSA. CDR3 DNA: TGTGCCAGCAGCTTAGATGGGTCTAACTATGGCTACACCTTC. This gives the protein CASSLDGSNYGYTF. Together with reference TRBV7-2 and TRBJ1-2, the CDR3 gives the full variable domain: GAGVSQSPSNKVTEKGKDVELRCDPISGHTALYWYRQSLGQGLEFLIYFQGNSAPDKSGLPSDRFSAERTGGSVSTLTIQRTQQEDSAVYLCASSLDGSNYGYTFGSGTRLTVV.

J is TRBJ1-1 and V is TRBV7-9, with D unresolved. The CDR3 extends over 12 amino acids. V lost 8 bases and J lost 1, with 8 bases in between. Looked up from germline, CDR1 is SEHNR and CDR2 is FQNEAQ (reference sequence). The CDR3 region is CASGPTNTEAFF. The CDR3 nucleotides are TGTGCCAGCGGTCCCACGAACACTGAAGCTTTCTTT.

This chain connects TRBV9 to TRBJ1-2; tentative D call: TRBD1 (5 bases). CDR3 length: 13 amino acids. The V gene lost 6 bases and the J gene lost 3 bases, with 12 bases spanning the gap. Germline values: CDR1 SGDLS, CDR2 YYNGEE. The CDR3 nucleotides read TGTGCCAGCACGGGGGAGTGGGACTATGGCTACACCTTC. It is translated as CASTGEWDYGYTF.